The rows below give T cell receptor beta chains drawn from one sample of a study of blood T cell repertoires in COVID-19. Only in-frame clones appear in the TCRdb table, and some are missing; sequencing was by immunoSEQ multiplex PCR. The data contain tens of thousands of clones, roughly 90% of them singletons. Sequencing was carried out using peripheral blood. These receptors were obtained from a human donor in a cohort sampled during active COVID-19. The CDR3 runs from the conserved cysteine through the conserved F or W. D genes are given only for firm matches. Clone size, where shown, is once, few, many, or a class for clones that have expanded.

size: .; V: TRBV2; J: TRBJ2-3; D: .; CDR3: CASSDFGSTDTQYF; DNA: TGTGCCAGCAGTGATTTCGGTAGCACAGATACGCAGTATTTT
size: once; V: TRBV9; J: TRBJ2-7; D: TRBD2; CDR3: CASSVAPSGRAHYEQYF; DNA: TGTGCCAGCAGCGTAGCACCCAGCGGGAGGGCCCACTACGAGCAGTACTTC
size: .; V: TRBV6-2/TRBV6-3; J: TRBJ2-5; D: TRBD2; CDR3: CASSLLAGFEETQYF; DNA: TGTGCCAGCAGTTTACTAGCGGGCTTTGAAGAGACCCAGTACTTC
size: few; V: TRBV9; J: TRBJ2-7; D: .; CDR3: CASSERTESYEQYF; DNA: TGTGCCAGCAGCGAGCGGACAGAGAGCTACGAGCAGTACTTC
size: .; V: TRBV6-6; J: TRBJ1-6; D: TRBD1; CDR3: CASSYGTGNSPLHF; DNA: TGTGCCAGCAGTTACGGGACAGGCAATTCACCCCTCCACTTT
size: .; V: TRBV6-2/TRBV6-3; J: TRBJ2-2; D: TRBD1; CDR3: CASSYLTGVAGELFF; DNA: TGTGCCAGCAGTTATCTAACAGGGGTTGCCGGGGAGCTGTTTTTT
size: once; V: TRBV19; J: TRBJ2-7; D: .; CDR3: CASSIESSTLGSSYEQYF; DNA: TGTGCCAGTAGTATAGAGAGCAGTACCCTAGGAAGCTCCTACGAGCAGTACTTC
size: .; V: TRBV5-8; J: TRBJ2-7; D: TRBD2; CDR3: CASSLRGGLAGSYEQYF; DNA: TGTGCCAGCAGCTTGAGGGGTGGACTAGCGGGGTCCTACGAGCAGTACTTC
size: .; V: TRBV19; J: TRBJ2-3; D: TRBD2; CDR3: CASSIGGGDTQYF; DNA: TGTGCCAGTAGTATAGGGGGGGGAGATACGCAGTATTTT
size: .; V: TRBV11-3; J: TRBJ2-1; D: .; CDR3: CASSRGLEGGSEQFF; DNA: TGTGCCAGCTCCCGCGGACTAGAGGGGGGTAGTGAGCAGTTCTTC
size: .; V: TRBV5-1; J: TRBJ2-7; D: .; CDR3: CASSPDGPETSPYEQYF; DNA: TGCGCCAGCAGCCCAGATGGGCCAGAGACGAGCCCCTACGAGCAGTACTTC
size: .; V: TRBV18; J: TRBJ2-5; D: .; CDR3: CASSRTPWETQYF; DNA: TGTGCCAGCTCTCGCACACCTTGGGAGACCCAGTACTTC
size: .; V: TRBV28; J: TRBJ2-1; D: TRBD2; CDR3: CASSSPPGGNNEQFF; DNA: TGTGCCAGCAGTTCACCCCCGGGGGGTAACAATGAGCAGTTCTTC
size: .; V: TRBV12-3/TRBV12-4; J: TRBJ2-3; D: .; CDR3: CASSLAGDTQYF; DNA: TGTGCCAGCAGTTTAGCCGGAGATACGCAGTATTTT
size: .; V: TRBV19; J: TRBJ2-7; D: .; CDR3: CASSIGPSLNLGEQYF; DNA: TGTGCCAGTAGTATAGGTCCGTCACTTAATCTCGGGGAGCAGTACTTC
size: .; V: TRBV11-2; J: TRBJ2-2; D: TRBD2; CDR3: CASSSHSGLAGEGELFF; DNA: TGTGCCAGCAGCTCACACTCGGGACTAGCGGGAGAGGGGGAGCTGTTTTTT